This TCR beta chain is from a study of cytomegalovirus exposure and HLA in healthy donors. Study findings and constraints: CMV serostatus was the sole immune exposure data available.

In this sample, this clone turned up a few times. The antigen remains unidentified. This CDR3 is 15 amino acids long. The V and J ends lost 6 bases and 5 bases, in that order; junction bases with no gene match: 11. Looked up from germline, CDR1 is MNHEY and CDR2 is SVGAGI. The PCR ran on 60 Vbeta and 13 Jbeta primers. The assay was immunoSEQ multiplex PCR, and TCRdb's table has in-frame clones only and misses some. The table has more than 85,000 clones, approximately 78% seen once. The source is a woman aged 30 to 39 in good health and CMV-seronegative. The specimen sequenced was PBMCs. V and J are TRBV6-5 and TRBJ2-5; 8 nucleotides match TRBD2. Here the CDR3 DNA reads TGTGCCAGCAGCCTTAGCGGGGCGGTTGGGGAGACCCAGTACTTC. It yields the protein CASSLSGAVGETQYF.